A selection of T cell receptor beta chains follows, all from one sample in a study of CD8 T cells in ankylosing spondylitis. TCRdb fed the 5' RACE reads into MiXCR, producing one record per CDR3 protein. The table shows some 400,000 distinct CDR3 sequences, with about 20% occurring only once. The material sequenced was blood, either unsorted or a sorted T cell fraction (not recorded which). These receptors came from a male donor with ankylosing spondylitis. Each CDR3 is given with its conserved first and last residue. The D gene is left open where the match is weak. The size of a clone is reported for some rows only, either as once, few or many, or as a class for expanded clones.

>TRBJ2-3|TRBV11-2|-|TRBD2
TGTGCCAGCAGCACACCCGGGACTAGCGGGACAAGCACAGATACGCAGTATTTT
CASSTPGTSGTSTDTQYF
>TRBJ2-3|TRBV5-1|few|-
TGCGCCAGCAGCTTGGCCGTCGTGGCTAGTCCAGATACGCAGTATTTT
CASSLAVVASPDTQYF
>TRBJ2-3|TRBV5-1|few|TRBD2
TGCGCCAGCAAGCGGGAACGAGGCAGGGTCAGGGCGGGAGGAGATACGCAGTATTTT
CASKRERGRVRAGGDTQYF
>TRBJ1-1|TRBV6-2/TRBV6-3|-|-
TGTGCCAGCACCTCGGAGGGAACCACTGAAGCTTTCTTT
CASTSEGTTEAFF
>TRBJ2-5|TRBV12-3/TRBV12-4|-|-
TGTGCCAGCAGTTTTCACCGAGAGACCCAGTACTTC
CASSFHRETQYF
>TRBJ2-2|TRBV28|few|-
TGTGCCAGCAGTTTCTACGAAAAGGCTGGGGAGCTGTTTTTT
CASSFYEKAGELFF
>TRBJ2-4|TRBV29-1|few|TRBD1
TGCAGCGTTGAATTGTTTTCTGGGGGACAGGGGACCAAAAACATTCAGTACTTC
CSVELFSGGQGTKNIQYF
>TRBJ2-7|TRBV27|many|-
TGCGCCAGCAGCTTAAATCGGGGATACGAGCAGTACTTC
CASSLNRGYEQYF
>TRBJ2-7|TRBV3-1|-|-
TGTGCCAGCAGCCAAGGGCGGGGATATGGGTACGAGCAGTACTTC
CASSQGRGYGYEQYF
>TRBJ1-2|TRBV6-1|-|-
TGTGCCAGCAGCCGAACTGTTGGCTATGGCTACACCTTC
CASSRTVGYGYTF
>TRBJ1-5|TRBV11-2|-|-
TGTGCCAGCAGCTTAGTTGCACAGGGATTTGGAGCGGGTCAGCCCCAGCATTTT
CASSLVAQGFGAGQPQHF
>TRBJ1-1|TRBV7-2|-|-
TGTGCCAGCACCACCGGGGGTCCGAGGTTTATGTCGGCTTTCTTT
CASTTGGPRFMSAFF
>TRBJ2-2|TRBV7-8|-|TRBD2
TGTGCCAGCAGCTTAACTTGGCGGGAGGTTGCCGGGGAGCTGTTTTTT
CASSLTWREVAGELFF
>TRBJ2-5|TRBV20-1|-|-
TGCAGTGCTAAGGCTCTCCAAGAGACCCAGTACTTC
CSAKALQETQYF
>TRBJ2-7|TRBV28|few|-
TGTGCCAGCAGCCTACTCCGGGACGGAGGAACCTACGAGCAGTACTTC
CASSLLRDGGTYEQYF
>TRBJ2-1|TRBV4-2|many|TRBD2
TGTGCCAGCAGCCAAGCTGACCGCAGGACTAGCTCCTACAATGAGCAGTTCTTC
CASSQADRRTSSYNEQFF
>TRBJ1-4|TRBV28|-|TRBD1
TGTGCCAGCAGACTCCCACAGGGGGAAGAAAAACTGTTTTTT
CASRLPQGEEKLFF
>TRBJ2-1|TRBV5-1|few|-
TGCGCCAGCAGCTTGGTCGCCAGGGGGGACAATGAGCAGTTCTTC
CASSLVARGDNEQFF
>TRBJ2-1|TRBV20-1|-|TRBD2
TGCAGTGCTAGGGCCGGGACTAGCGGGAGGAATGAGCAGTTCTTC
CSARAGTSGRNEQFF
>TRBJ1-2|TRBV29-1|few|-
TGCAGCGTTGTAGGGGCTGGCTATGGCTACACCTTC
CSVVGAGYGYTF
>TRBJ2-2|TRBV28|few|-
TGTGCCAGCAGTTTGGGGGGGGGGCGGCCATACACCGGGGAGCTGTTTTTT
CASSLGGGRPYTGELFF
>TRBJ1-5|TRBV5-1|-|TRBD1
TGCGCCAGCAGCACAGGGGATAATCAGCCCCAGCATTTT
CASSTGDNQPQHF
>TRBJ2-5|TRBV4-3|few|-
TGCGCCAGCAGCCAAGAAGCGAGGCAGGAGTATGAGACCCAGTACTTC
CASSQEARQEYETQYF
>TRBJ1-4|TRBV7-2|-|-
TGTGCCAGCAGCCTCTCAGGGGTTAATGAAAAACTGTTTTTT
CASSLSGVNEKLFF
>TRBJ2-2|TRBV7-7|few|TRBD2
TGTGCTAGCAGCTTAGCGCCGCTAGCGGGAGGGCCCGGGGAGCTGTTTTTT
CASSLAPLAGGPGELFF
>TRBJ2-4|TRBV28|-|TRBD1
TGTGCCAGCAGGTCACAGGGGACGGGGTACATTCAGTACTTC
CASRSQGTGYIQYF
>TRBJ1-1|TRBV29-1|-|-
TGCAGCGTTAATGGAGGGGGGCACACTGAAGCTTTCTTT
CSVNGGGHTEAFF
>TRBJ2-1|TRBV6-1|-|-
TGTGCCAGTTCGGGAGTCCCCTCCTACAATGAGCAGTTCTTC
CASSGVPSYNEQFF
>TRBJ2-1|TRBV3-1|few|TRBD2
TGTGCCAGCAGCCAACCCTCACTAGCGGGAGTCCCCAATGAGCAGTTCTTC
CASSQPSLAGVPNEQFF
>TRBJ2-2|TRBV24-1|many|-
TGTGCCACCAGTGTAAGGACTCTAAGAACGATCCCCAACACCGGGGAGCTGTTTTTT
CATSVRTLRTIPNTGELFF
>TRBJ2-1|TRBV5-5|few|TRBD2
TGTGCCAGCAGCTTGACCGAGCGGGAGGGTGGTGAGCAGTTCTTC
CASSLTEREGGEQFF
>TRBJ2-1|TRBV15|few|TRBD2
TGTGCCACCAGCAGAGATAGGGGCGGGAGGGAAGGGTTCTTC
CATSRDRGGREGFF
>TRBJ1-5|TRBV10-3|few|TRBD1
TGTGCCATCAAAGACGACAGGGGGCTTGGGCCCCAGCATTTT
CAIKDDRGLGPQHF
>TRBJ2-5|TRBV6-5|-|-
TGTGCCAGCAGTTACGGATGGGGGCCAACCCAAGAGACCCAGTACTTC
CASSYGWGPTQETQYF
>TRBJ2-7|TRBV6-1|-|-
TGTGCCAGCAGTGAATTCAGGGGCCGTTTGTACGAGCAGTACTTC
CASSEFRGRLYEQYF
>TRBJ2-7|TRBV6-1|few|-
TGTGCCAGCAGCCGACTTCCCGGGACGGAGAGCTACGAGCAGTACTTC
CASSRLPGTESYEQYF
>TRBJ2-3|TRBV4-3|-|-
TGCGCCAGCAGCGTCGGGGACGGCAACACAGATACGCAGTATTTT
CASSVGDGNTDTQYF
>TRBJ2-7|TRBV2|-|-
TGTGCCAGCAGTCAGCAGGGTACTAACTACGAGCAGTACTTC
CASSQQGTNYEQYF